This passage covers 10 T cell receptor beta chains from one sample sequenced in a study of spatial heterogeneity in lung cancer. Time point reported: sample taken at primary tumor resection. MiXCR was run by TCRdb on the 5' RACE reads, yielding one entry per CDR3 protein. This sample has several thousand distinct CDR3 sequences, with around 16% found just once. The material sequenced was normal lung tissue next to the tumor, taken at surgery. Receptors were obtained from a male donor with early-stage non-small cell lung cancer.

A few counts support this clonotype. The V call is TRBV10-2, the J call TRBJ1-1; the match to TRBD1 covers 10 bases. Per the germline V gene, CDR1 is WSHSY and CDR2 is SAAADI. CDR3 length: 14 amino acids. Trimming removed 6 bases from V and 4 bases from J; junction bases left unmatched: 5. CDR3 residues: CASSLDRGLTEAFF. The CDR3 bases are TGCGCCAGCAGCCTAGACAGGGGGCTCACTGAAGCTTTCTTT.

By sample fraction, this clonotype is medium-sized. V usage is TRBV2 and J usage is TRBJ1-2; perhaps TRBD1 as D (5 bases). This CDR3 is 14 amino acids long. The V end was cut by 3 bases, the J end by 2 bases, with 10 bases between. Germline V gene data show CDR1 as SNHLY and CDR2 as FYNNEI. Here the CDR3 reads CASSDTGFNYGYTF. For the CDR3, the DNA is TGTGCCAGCAGTGATACAGGCTTCAACTATGGCTACACCTTC. The full variable domain, completed using reference TRBV2 and TRBJ1-2, is EPEVTQTPSHQVTQMGQEVILRCVPISNHLYFYWYRQILGQKVEFLVSFYNNEISEKSEIFDDQFSVERPDGSNFTLKIRSTKLEDSAMYFCASSDTGFNYGYTFGSGTRLTVV.

V is TRBV6-5 and J is TRBJ2-7; no definite D call. CDR1 is MNHEY and CDR2 is SVGAGI in the germline V gene. Trimming removed 6 bases from V and 3 bases from J, with 12 bases in between. The CDR3 spans 13 residues. CDR3: CASSVGYYYEQYF. The DNA of the CDR3 is TGTGCCAGCAGCGTAGGGTACTACTACGAGCAGTACTTC.

The rearrangement uses TRBV7-8 and TRBJ2-1; maybe TRBD2 (5 bases). In germline, CDR1 is SGHVS, CDR2 FQNEAQ. V lost 7 bases and J 4 bases, leaving 17 bases between the germline ends. The length of the CDR3 is 15 residues. The CDR3 loop is CASIPLGSAYNEQFF. In DNA, the CDR3 is TGTGCCAGCATCCCCCTAGGGAGCGCTTACAATGAGCAGTTCTTC.

In its sample, this clonotype was seen many times. V is TRBV5-6 and J is TRBJ2-7; D might be TRBD2 (6 bases). Deletions cut 4 bases from V and 5 bases from J, with 16 bases between. Germline V gene sequence: CDR1 SGHDT, CDR2 YYEEEE. This CDR3 is 14 amino acids long. CDR3 in DNA: TGTGCCAGCAGCCTGACTAGTCGGTTCGACGAGCAGTACTTC. Translation gives CASSLTSRFDEQYF.

This clonotype counts as medium-sized. The chain combines TRBV10-3 with TRBJ2-1, with 9 bases fitting TRBD2. The CDR3 has 18 amino acids. The V and J ends lost 2 bases and 2 bases, in that order; junction bases with no gene match: 10. Germline V gene sequence: CDR1 ENHRY, CDR2 SYGVKD. CDR3 DNA sequence: TGTGCCATCAGTGAGCCTTCTAGCGGGAAGGGGACCTACAATGAGCAGTTCTTC. This encodes CAISEPSSGKGTYNEQFF.

The chain has TRBV5-1 and TRBJ2-7; possibly TRBD2 for D (5 bases). The CDR3 spans 16 residues. Germline V gives CDR1 SGHRS, CDR2 YFSETQ. The V end lost 1 base, the J end lost 6 bases, and 20 bases lay between the germline ends. The CDR3: CASSLNVPGVDGEQYF. CDR3 sequence (DNA): TGCGCCAGCAGCTTGAACGTCCCCGGGGTAGATGGCGAGCAGTACTTC.

The chain uses TRBV27 and TRBJ2-7; 11 nucleotides align to TRBD1. Germline V gene lookup returns CDR1 MNHEY and CDR2 SMNVEV (reference sequence). There are 14 residues in the CDR3. After removal of 4 bases from V and 7 bases from J, the junction contained 6 bases not matched to a gene. The CDR3 loop is CASSYGQGAQEQYF. The CDR3 DNA reads as TGTGCCAGCAGTTACGGACAGGGGGCCCAAGAGCAGTACTTC.

This clonotype is labeled medium-sized. V is TRBV3-1 and J is TRBJ2-3; TRBD1 or TRBD2 may be the D gene (6 bases each). The CDR3 loop spans 16 amino acids. Between the trimmed V and J ends, which lost 1 base and 0 bases, there was a span of 11 bases. Germline assignment: CDR1 LGHDT and CDR2 YNNKEL (reference sequence). The chain's CDR3 is CASSQGGGGSTDTQYF. CDR3 sequence (DNA): TGTGCCAGCAGCCAAGGCGGAGGGGGTAGCACAGATACGCAGTATTTT.

The chain joins TRBV7-2 to TRBJ1-1; a possible D gene is TRBD1 (6 bases). The germline V gene has CDR1 SGHTA and CDR2 FQGNSA. Between the trimmed V and J ends, which lost 5 bases and 7 bases, there was a span of 20 bases. This CDR3 region has 15 residues. CDR3 in DNA: TGTGCCAGCAGCAGTCTAACAGGGTTCGGGGTTGAAGCTTTCTTT. Its translation: CASSSLTGFGVEAFF.